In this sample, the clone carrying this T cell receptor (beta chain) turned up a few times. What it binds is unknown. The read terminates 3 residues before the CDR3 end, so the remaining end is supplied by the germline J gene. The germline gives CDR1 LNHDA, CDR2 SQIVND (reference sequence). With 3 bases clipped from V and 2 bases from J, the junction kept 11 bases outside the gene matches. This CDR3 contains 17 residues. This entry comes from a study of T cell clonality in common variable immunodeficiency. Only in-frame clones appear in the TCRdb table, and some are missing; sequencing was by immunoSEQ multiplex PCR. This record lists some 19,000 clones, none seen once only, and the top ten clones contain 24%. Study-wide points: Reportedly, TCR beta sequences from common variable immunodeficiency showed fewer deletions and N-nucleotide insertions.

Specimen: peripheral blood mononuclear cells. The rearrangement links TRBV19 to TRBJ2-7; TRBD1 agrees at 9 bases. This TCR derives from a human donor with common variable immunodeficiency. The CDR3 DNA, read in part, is TGTGCCAGTAGTATTGGTGTACCGGGACAGGGAGCCTACGAG. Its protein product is CASSIGVPGQGAYE. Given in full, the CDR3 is CASSIGVPGQGAYEQYF.